Listed here are 27 T cell receptor beta chains from one sample, sequenced in a study of blood T cell repertoires in COVID-19. Some clones are missing from TCRdb's copy, which holds only in-frame ones; the method was immunoSEQ multiplex PCR. The table has about 130,000 clones, about 80% seen once. Sequencing was carried out using peripheral blood. These TCRs come from a man between 60 and 75 years old with acute or convalescent COVID-19.

This clone occurred a few times. This sequence joins TRBV29-1 and TRBJ1-2; 10 bases align to TRBD1. V trimming: 0 bases; J trimming: 7 bases; junction bases outside the gene matches: 8. The CDR3 consists of 15 residues. Germline lookup yields CDR1 SQVTM and CDR2 ANQGSEA. The CDR3 DNA reads as TGCAGCGTTGAAGACCTTAGACAGGGGGCGGGTGGCTACACCTTC. This translates into CSVEDLRQGAGGYTF.

The chain employs TRBV9 and TRBJ2-7, with 9 bases identical to TRBD2. From germline, CDR1 is SGDLS and CDR2 YYNGEE. This CDR3 comprises 14 residues. Germline trimming cut 4 bases from V and 1 base from J; bases unmatched to any gene: 3. The CDR3 DNA follows: TGTGCCAGCAGCCGACTAGCGGATTCCTACGAGCAGTACTTC. Its protein is CASSRLADSYEQYF.

The chain employs TRBV27 and TRBJ2-1, with a possible D match to TRBD2 (6 bases). CDR1 and CDR2 from the germline V gene are MNHEY and SMNVEV (reference sequence). V was trimmed by 6 bases and J by 0 bases, leaving 18 bases between them. The CDR3 has 17 residues. DNA of the CDR3: TGTGCCAGCAGCCCTAAGATCCGGGAGAGCTCCTACAATGAGCAGTTCTTC. Translating gives CASSPKIRESSYNEQFF.

The CDR3: CASRLQGLNTEAFF. CDR3 coding DNA: TGTGCCAGCAGGCTACAGGGGTTAAACACTGAAGCTTTCTTT. This chain connects TRBV2 to TRBJ1-1; 7 bases line up with TRBD1. The CDR3 covers 14 residues. The germline V gene encodes CDR1 SNHLY and CDR2 FYNNEI. Unmatched junction bases numbered 6, after V lost 6 bases and J lost 2 bases.

The V call is TRBV2, the J call TRBJ2-7, with a weak D call TRBD1 (6 bases). Germline CDR1 SNHLY, CDR2 FYNNEI. V was cut by 6 bases and J by 2 bases, with 8 bases left in between. The CDR3 loop spans 12 amino acids. CDR3 loop: CASRRDTYEQYF. CDR3 nucleotide sequence: TGTGCCAGCAGACGGGACACCTACGAGCAGTACTTC.

V gene TRBV4-2 combines with J gene TRBJ1-4, with TRBD1 matching over 7 bases. The CDR3 covers 15 residues. In germline, CDR1 is LGHNA, CDR2 YNFKEQ. V shed 7 bases and J 6 bases; nucleotides not matched to a gene: 11. The CDR3 reads CASTPGGQSDEKLFF. In DNA form, the CDR3 reads TGTGCCAGCACCCCAGGGGGACAGTCAGATGAAAAACTGTTTTTT.

The CDR3 nucleotides read TGTGCCAGTACCGAACCGGGGGGGTACAATGAGCAGTTCTTC. Its protein product is CASTEPGGYNEQFF. V and J are TRBV19 and TRBJ2-1, with 8 bases lining up with TRBD2. The length of the CDR3 is 14 residues. Germline trimming cut 7 bases from V and 4 bases from J; bases unmatched to any gene: 6. The germline V gene encodes CDR1 LNHDA and CDR2 SQIVND (reference sequence).

The chain has TRBV30 and TRBJ1-3; D is unresolved. CDR1 is GTSNPN, CDR2 SVGIG, per germline (reference sequence). Trimming removed 3 bases at V and 1 base at J, with 13 bases between. The length of the CDR3 is 15 residues. The CDR3 DNA is TGTGCCTGGAGACTTGGACGGGGATCTGGAAACACCATATATTTT. Translated: CAWRLGRGSGNTIYF.

The rearrangement joins TRBV28 to TRBJ1-1; D not certain. The CDR3 contains 13 residues. The V end lost 7 bases, the J end lost 1 base, and 10 bases lay between the germline ends. Germline-derived CDR1 and CDR2 are MDHEN and SYDVKM. In nucleotides, the CDR3 is TGTGCCAGCACCCCTATTCGGAACACTGAAGCTTTCTTT. This sequence encodes CASTPIRNTEAFF. Combining the CDR3 with reference TRBV28 and TRBJ1-1 gives the whole variable domain DVKVTQSSRYLVKRTGEKVFLECVQDMDHENMFWYRQDPGLGLRLIYFSYDVKMKEKGDIPEGYSVSREKKERFSLILESASTNQTSMYLCASTPIRNTEAFFGQGTRLTVV.

The genes are TRBV30 and TRBJ1-3, with D maybe TRBD1 (5 bases). The CDR3 consists of 15 residues. V lost 5 bases and J lost 0, with 14 bases in between. Germline lookup yields CDR1 GTSNPN and CDR2 SVGIG (reference sequence). The CDR3 region is CAWGGGASSGNTIYF. CDR3 bases: TGTGCCTGGGGCGGAGGGGCCAGCTCTGGAAACACCATATATTTT. The whole variable domain, remainder taken from reference TRBV30 and TRBJ1-3, is SQTIHQWPATLVQPVGSPLSLECTVEGTSNPNLYWYRQAAGRGLQLLFYSVGIGQISSEVPQNLSASRPQDRQFILSSKKLLLSDSGFYLCAWGGGASSGNTIYFGEGSWLTVV.

CDR3 loop: CASSLGRGAYRQHF. The CDR3 DNA is TGTGCCAGCAGCCTGGGTCGGGGGGCTTACCGCCAGCATTTT. J is TRBJ1-5 and V is TRBV4-2; D might be TRBD1 (6 bases). The CDR3 sequence is 14 residues long. The germline V and J ends were trimmed by 4 bases and 12 bases, with 19 bases remaining between them. Germline CDR1 LGHNA, CDR2 YNFKEQ.

This clone was seen a few times. This chain connects TRBV12-5 to TRBJ2-1; 9 bases are shared with TRBD1. The V gene's germline CDR1 is LGHNT and CDR2 FRNRAP. CDR3 length: 11 amino acids. The trim removed 6 bases at V and 14 bases at J, leaving 5 bases unmatched. CDR3 sequence reads: CASGRDRVEFF. CDR3 DNA sequence: TGTGCTAGTGGCCGGGACAGGGTGGAGTTCTTC. Full variable domain (rest looked up from reference TRBV12-5 and TRBJ2-1): DARVTQTPRHKVTEMGQEVTMRCQPILGHNTVFWYRQTMMQGLELLAYFRNRAPLDDSGMPKDRFSAEMPDATLATLKIQPSEPRDSAVYFCASGRDRVEFFGPGTRLTVL.

The sample holds a few counts of this clone. The chain combines TRBV5-1 with TRBJ1-1; D not resolved. V gave up 2 bases and J gave up 0 bases, with 8 bases separating them. The CDR3 is 14 residues long. Germline CDR1 and CDR2: SGHRS and YFSETQ. The CDR3 coding sequence is TGCGCCAGCAGCTTACAAACCATGAACACTGAAGCTTTCTTT. Protein: CASSLQTMNTEAFF.

V and J are TRBV27 and TRBJ1-4; D is undetermined. V lost 6 bases and J lost 0, with 11 bases in between. The V gene's germline CDR1 is MNHEY and CDR2 SMNVEV (reference sequence). This CDR3 is built from 15 residues. The CDR3 DNA follows: TGTGCCAGCAGCCTATCGATCTCAACTAATGAAAAACTGTTTTTT. Protein product: CASSLSISTNEKLFF.

The chain has TRBV2 and TRBJ2-2; the match to TRBD1 covers 10 bases. Germline CDR1 and CDR2: SNHLY and FYNNEI. V dropped 6 bases and J dropped 4; count of bases not matched to a gene: 5. The CDR3 extends over 15 amino acids. CDR3 protein: CASSDRGRGTGELFF. In DNA form, the CDR3 reads TGTGCCAGCAGCGACAGGGGGCGGGGCACCGGGGAGCTGTTTTTT.

J is TRBJ1-1 and V is TRBV29-1; no firm D call. Trimming took off 4 bases at V and 1 base at J, with 7 bases between the two ends. This CDR3 region has 12 residues. CDR1 is SQVTM, CDR2 ANQGSEA, per germline. The CDR3, as DNA: TGCAGCGTTGTGGGCAGGAACACTGAAGCTTTCTTT. Residues: CSVVGRNTEAFF.

This chain connects TRBV5-8 to TRBJ2-7; 8 bases are shared with TRBD2. The CDR3 is 18 amino acids. V gave up 2 bases and J gave up 3 bases; unmatched junction bases: 16. Germline loops: CDR1 SGHTS, CDR2 YDEGEE. CDR3 nucleotides: TGTGCCAGCAGCTTTTGGGGGTGGATGGGGACTAGTGGCTACGAGCAGTACTTC. This encodes CASSFWGWMGTSGYEQYF. Complete variable domain (other parts from reference TRBV5-8 and TRBJ2-7): EAGVTQSPTHLIKTRGQQATLRCSPISGHTSVYWYQQALGLGLQFLLWYDEGEERNRGNFPPRFSGRQFPNYSSELNVNALELEDSALYLCASSFWGWMGTSGYEQYFGPGTRLTVT.

This chain links TRBV11-2 with TRBJ1-2, with D uncertain. CDR3 length: 14 residues. Germline lookup yields CDR1 SGHAT and CDR2 FQNNGV. Trimming stripped 5 bases from V and 5 bases from J, with 15 bases between. The CDR3 nucleotides are TGTGCCAGCAGCCCGGACCAGACTAGTTATGGCTACACCTTC. This translates into CASSPDQTSYGYTF.

The chain combines TRBV7-6 with TRBJ1-3; maybe TRBD1 (5 bases). CDR1 is SGHVS and CDR2 is FNYEAQ in the germline V gene. There are 17 residues in the CDR3. V dropped 0 bases and J dropped 2 bases, with 14 bases sitting between them. CDR3 residues: CASSLASGTLPGNTIYF. The DNA of the CDR3 is TGTGCCAGCAGCTTAGCATCGGGGACTTTACCTGGAAACACCATATATTTT.

The J gene is TRBJ2-5, the V gene TRBV10-3, with TRBD2 identical over 7 bases. The germline V gene has CDR1 ENHRY and CDR2 SYGVKD. J gave up 1 base and V 11 bases, and 4 bases lay outside the gene matches. This CDR3 is built from 12 residues. CDR3 nucleotides: TGTGCCGCCGGGAGGTCCCAAGAGACCCAGTACTTC. Residues: CAAGRSQETQYF.

The chain employs TRBV28 and TRBJ1-6; a possible D gene is TRBD1 (5 bases). Germline values: CDR1 MDHEN, CDR2 SYDVKM. The CDR3 is 18 residues long. The ends were cut back, 8 bases at V and 5 bases at J, with 25 bases in the middle. The CDR3 loop reads CASSSRRQGALNNSPLHF. CDR3 coding DNA: TGTGCCAGCTCCTCAAGGCGGCAGGGCGCCCTAAATAATTCACCCCTCCACTTT.

The chain recombines TRBV5-6 with TRBJ2-7; TRBD2 matches at 8 bases. Germline V gene data show CDR1 as SGHDT and CDR2 as YYEEEE. The trim removed 0 bases at V and 1 base at J, leaving 3 bases unmatched. The CDR3 consists of 15 residues. The CDR3 DNA reads TGTGCCAGCAGCTTGGAGGCTAGCGGGTCCTACGAGCAGTACTTC. Translating gives CASSLEASGSYEQYF.

The chain recombines TRBV28 with TRBJ1-2, with 7 bases fitting TRBD1. The ends lost 6 bases at V and 8 bases at J; junction bases unmatched: 6. The germline V gene encodes CDR1 MDHEN and CDR2 SYDVKM. The CDR3 length is 12 residues. The CDR3: CASSSYRGGYTF. Here the CDR3 DNA reads TGTGCCAGCAGCAGCTACAGGGGAGGCTACACCTTC.

The chain joins TRBV11-2 to TRBJ2-7; D unclear. Between the trimmed V and J ends, which lost 4 bases and 4 bases, there was a span of 8 bases. CDR1 and CDR2 from the germline V gene are SGHAT and FQNNGV. This CDR3 contains 12 residues. CDR3: CASSSTYYEQYF. The CDR3 DNA reads TGTGCCAGCAGCTCGACATATTACGAGCAGTACTTC.

The J gene is TRBJ2-1, the V gene TRBV28; 9 nucleotides line up with TRBD2. After removal of 2 bases from V and 7 bases from J, the junction contained 6 bases not matched to a gene. Germline CDR1 and CDR2: MDHEN and SYDVKM. CDR3 size: 15 residues. CDR3 coding DNA: TGTGCCAGCAGTTTAGGGACTAGCATCGTGAATGAGCAGTTCTTC. Protein sequence: CASSLGTSIVNEQFF.

The rearrangement uses TRBV5-1 and TRBJ2-1; 15 bases line up with TRBD2. Germline CDR1 is SGHRS and CDR2 is YFSETQ. V shed 1 base, J shed 7 bases, and the junction held 6 bases outside the gene matches. The CDR3 totals 17 residues. CDR3 bases: TGCGCCAGCAGCTTGAGGACTAGCGGGAGGGGTGGGAATGAGCAGTTCTTC. Translating gives CASSLRTSGRGGNEQFF.

The rearrangement joins TRBV5-1 to TRBJ1-1; no definite D call. The ends were cut back, 0 bases at V and 6 bases at J, with 12 bases in the middle. This CDR3 has 14 amino acids. Germline CDR1 and CDR2: SGHRS and YFSETQ. The CDR3 region has the DNA TGCGCCAGCAGCTTGGGCGAGCTAGTGGCTGAAGCTTTCTTT. Protein: CASSLGELVAEAFF.